The present entry profiles one T cell receptor beta chain with its context. What it recognizes is unknown. From germline, CDR1 is SNHLY and CDR2 FYNNEI. This CDR3 spans 16 amino acids. V lost 2 bases and J 2 bases, leaving 15 bases between the germline ends. The record originates from a study of cytotoxic CD8 clonotypes in ibrutinib-treated CLL. The overall study: Productive templates per sample averaged roughly 270,000; productive rearrangements, some 99,000. General study results and limits: Under therapy, public clonotypes either contracted or stayed stable, and they were uncommon.

T cells were sequenced at a targeted depth of 1 in 200,000 to 1 in 1 million. Produced via immunoSEQ multiplex PCR; TCRdb's table is partial and in-frame only. Among about 300,000 clones listed, under 70% were seen once. This sequence originates from a human donor with chronic lymphocytic leukemia. Sequencing used PBMCs, obtained after 36 months of ibrutinib treatment. This rearrangement joins TRBV2 to TRBJ2-5; no definite D call. CDR3: CASSEYPVLSQETQYF. The CDR3 DNA reads as TGTGCCAGCAGTGAATATCCGGTCCTCTCTCAAGAGACCCAGTACTTC.